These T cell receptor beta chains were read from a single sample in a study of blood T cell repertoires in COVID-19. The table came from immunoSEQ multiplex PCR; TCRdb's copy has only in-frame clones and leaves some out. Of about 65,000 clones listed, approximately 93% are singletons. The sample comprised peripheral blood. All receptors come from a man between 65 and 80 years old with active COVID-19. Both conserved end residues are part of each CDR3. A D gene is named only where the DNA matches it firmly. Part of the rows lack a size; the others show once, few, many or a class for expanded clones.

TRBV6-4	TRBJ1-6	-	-	CANLRTAQIIRQDSPLHF	TGTGCCAACCTCCGGACAGCCCAGATCATTCGTCAGGATTCACCCCTCCACTTT
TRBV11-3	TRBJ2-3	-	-	CASVLSFSTDTQYF	TGTGCCAGCGTCCTTTCCTTTAGCACAGATACGCAGTATTTT
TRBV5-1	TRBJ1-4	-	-	CASSLGVVSATNEKLFF	TGCGCCAGCAGCTTGGGTGTTGTTTCCGCAACTAATGAAAAACTGTTTTTT
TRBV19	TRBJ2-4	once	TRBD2	CASSPRGGLAKNIQYF	TGTGCCAGTAGTCCTCGGGGGGGCCTAGCCAAAAACATTCAGTACTTC
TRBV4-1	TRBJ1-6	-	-	CASSSLLTGNPNNSPLHF	TGCGCCAGCAGCTCTCTACTCACAGGGAATCCCAATAATTCACCCCTCCACTTT
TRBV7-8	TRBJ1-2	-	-	CASSLAGQGRGYTF	TGTGCCAGCAGCTTAGCAGGGCAGGGCAGGGGCTACACCTTC
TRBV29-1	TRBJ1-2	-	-	CSALGGGYTF	TGCAGCGCTCTAGGAGGGGGCTACACCTTC
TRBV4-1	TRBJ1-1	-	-	CASSQGPGGTEAFF	TGCGCCAGCAGCCAAGGTCCGGGAGGGACTGAAGCTTTCTTT
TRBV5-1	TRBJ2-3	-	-	CASSKETGLDTQYF	TGCGCCAGCAGCAAGGAAACGGGACTCGATACGCAGTATTTT
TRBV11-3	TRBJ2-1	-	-	CASRTGSSYNEQFF	TGTGCCAGCAGAACGGGTAGCTCCTACAATGAGCAGTTCTTC
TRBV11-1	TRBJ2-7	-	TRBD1	CASSKAGTGDEQYF	TGTGCCAGCAGCAAAGCTGGGACAGGGGACGAGCAGTACTTC
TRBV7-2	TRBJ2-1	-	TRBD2	CASSLALAGAHNEQFF	TGTGCCAGCAGCTTAGCCCTAGCGGGGGCTCACAATGAGCAGTTCTTC
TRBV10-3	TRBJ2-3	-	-	CAINQQGLADTQYF	TGTGCCATCAACCAACAGGGATTGGCAGATACGCAGTATTTT
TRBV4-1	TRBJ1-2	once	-	CASSPDQEVNGYTF	TGCGCCAGCAGCCCCGACCAGGAGGTCAATGGCTACACCTTC
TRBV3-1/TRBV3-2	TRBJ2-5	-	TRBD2	CASSLRLAGGGQETQYF	TGTGCCAGCAGCCTCAGGCTAGCGGGGGGTGGGCAAGAGACCCAGTACTTC
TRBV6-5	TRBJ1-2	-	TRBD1	CASSSTTGVGYTF	TGTGCCAGCAGTTCCACGACAGGGGTTGGCTACACCTTC
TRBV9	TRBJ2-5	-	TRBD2	CASSPLAGGETQYF	TGTGCCAGCAGCCCATTAGCGGGGGGAGAGACCCAGTACTTC
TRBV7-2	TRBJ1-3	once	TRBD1	CASSPRSGTGAGNTIYF	TGTGCCAGCAGCCCCAGAAGCGGGACAGGGGCTGGAAACACCATATATTTT
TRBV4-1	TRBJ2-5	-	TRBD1	CASSPVTGGRAQETQYF	TGCGCCAGCAGCCCCGTAACAGGGGGGAGAGCCCAAGAGACCCAGTACTTC
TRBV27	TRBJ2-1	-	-	CASSPGKGTYNEQFF	TGTGCCAGCAGCCCCGGGAAAGGGACCTACAATGAGCAGTTCTTC
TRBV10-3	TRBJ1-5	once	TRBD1	CAIGPGTGGGMGNQPQHF	TGTGCCATCGGGCCCGGGACAGGGGGCGGTATGGGCAATCAGCCCCAGCATTTT
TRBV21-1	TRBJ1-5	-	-	CASSKDARGTDQPQHF	TGTGCCAGCAGCAAAGATGCCAGGGGTACGGATCAGCCCCAGCATTTT
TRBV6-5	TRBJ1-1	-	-	CASRADSNMNTEAFF	TGTGCCAGCAGGGCGGACAGCAACATGAACACTGAAGCTTTCTTT
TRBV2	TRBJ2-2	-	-	CASSESGGTGELFF	TGTGCCAGCAGTGAATCGGGTGGCACCGGGGAGCTGTTTTTT
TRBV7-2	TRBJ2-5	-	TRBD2	CASSLVPQSGAKYF	TGTGCCAGCAGCTTAGTCCCACAAAGCGGGGCCAAGTACTTC
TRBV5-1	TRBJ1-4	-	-	CASSLDPRADEKLFF	TGCGCCAGCAGCTTGGATCCCAGGGCAGATGAAAAACTGTTTTTT
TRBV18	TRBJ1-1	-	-	CASSPQRSFTEAFF	TGTGCCAGCTCACCACAACGGTCCTTCACTGAAGCTTTCTTT
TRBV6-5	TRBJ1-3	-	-	CASSRPGGNTIYF	TGTGCCAGCAGCCGTCCGGGGGGAAACACCATATATTTT
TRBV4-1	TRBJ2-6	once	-	CASSQETRGANVLTF	TGCGCCAGCAGCCAAGAGACTAGGGGGGCCAACGTCCTGACTTTC
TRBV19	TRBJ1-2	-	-	CASSIRTVENGYTF	TGTGCCAGTAGTATACGGACAGTGGAGAACGGCTACACCTTC
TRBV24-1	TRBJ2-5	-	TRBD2	CATSDPSGQETQYF	TGTGCCACCAGTGACCCTAGCGGGCAAGAGACCCAGTACTTC
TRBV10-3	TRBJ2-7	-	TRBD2	CAIRPSGTGFGEQYF	TGTGCCATCAGGCCCAGCGGGACTGGGTTCGGTGAGCAGTACTTC
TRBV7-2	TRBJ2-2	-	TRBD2	CASSLIAGGPTGELFF	TGTGCCAGCAGCTTAATAGCGGGGGGGCCCACCGGGGAGCTGTTTTTT
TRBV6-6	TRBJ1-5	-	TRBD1	CASWTGLNQPQHF	TGTGCCAGCTGGACAGGGCTCAATCAGCCCCAGCATTTT
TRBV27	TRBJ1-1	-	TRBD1	CASSQEWDRRRTEAFF	TGTGCCAGCAGTCAAGAATGGGACAGGCGTAGGACTGAAGCTTTCTTT
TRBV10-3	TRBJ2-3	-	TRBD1	CAISRQGAGDTQYF	TGTGCCATCAGTAGACAGGGGGCCGGGGATACGCAGTATTTT
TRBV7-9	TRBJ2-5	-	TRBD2	CASSLVSGAFQETQYF	TGTGCCAGCAGCTTAGTCAGCGGGGCCTTCCAAGAGACCCAGTACTTC
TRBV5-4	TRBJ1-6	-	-	CASSLGTALSPLHF	TGTGCCAGCAGCTTGGGTACAGCTCTCTCACCCCTCCACTTT
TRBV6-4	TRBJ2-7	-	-	CASSDSGQVKSSYEQYF	TGTGCCAGCAGTGACTCGGGGCAGGTAAAAAGCTCCTACGAGCAGTACTTC
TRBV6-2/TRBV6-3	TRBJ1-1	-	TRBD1	CASSPRQGFTAFF	TGTGCCAGCAGTCCGCGACAGGGGTTTACGGCTTTCTTT
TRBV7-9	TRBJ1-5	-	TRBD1	CASSGDSSNQPQHF	TGTGCCAGCAGCGGGGACAGTAGCAATCAGCCCCAGCATTTT
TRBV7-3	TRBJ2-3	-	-	CASSQRGDKRDTQYF	TGTGCCAGCAGCCAACGCGGGGATAAGAGGGATACGCAGTATTTT
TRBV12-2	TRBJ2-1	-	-	CASRLFCNEQFF	TGTGCAAGTCGCTTATTCTGCAATGAGCAGTTCTTC
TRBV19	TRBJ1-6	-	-	CASMGQGWSPLHF	TGTGCCAGTATGGGGCAGGGGTGGTCACCCCTCCACTTT
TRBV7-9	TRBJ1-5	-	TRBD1	CASSLQGGNQPQHF	TGTGCCAGCAGCTTACAGGGGGGCAATCAGCCCCAGCATTTT
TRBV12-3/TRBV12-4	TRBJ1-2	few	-	CASSFDKYGYTF	TGTGCCAGCAGTTTCGACAAGTATGGCTACACCTTC